The rows below give T cell receptor beta chains drawn from one sample of a study of shared clonotypes between healthy human individuals. Measured with immunoSEQ multiplex PCR; TCRdb has only the in-frame clones, and not every one. The sample carries fewer than 850,000 clones, about 90% recorded once. The material sequenced was memory CD8+ T cells from PBMCs. The source of these receptors is a man aged 18 to 29 in good health. Some clones in this sample may be carry-over from other donors' samples. Each CDR3 is given with its conserved first and last residue.

v_gene	j_gene	CDR3aa
TRBV5-1	TRBJ2-1	CASSLAAPRGDEQFF
TRBV9	TRBJ1-1	CASSTGPLGTEAFF
TRBV2	TRBJ1-1	CASSVTKNTEAFF
TRBV11-1	TRBJ2-3	CASSPGASPQLDTQYF
TRBV11-2	TRBJ2-1	CASSLGPGAGSYNEQFF
TRBV19	TRBJ2-1	CASSSGVLRSYNEQFF
TRBV27	TRBJ1-3	CASTYRWNSGNTIYF
TRBV15	TRBJ2-3	CATSGGVGTDTQYF
TRBV6-5	TRBJ1-2	CASSYSRAGGRGYTF
TRBV9	TRBJ2-7	CASSFTTGEAYEQYF
TRBV27	TRBJ2-7	CASSLFGRGGYEQYF
TRBV6-5	TRBJ1-5	CASSYLRTANQPQHF
TRBV28	TRBJ2-7	CASSLGLAGVKSYEQYF
TRBV7-9	TRBJ2-1	CASRPTSGKHNEQFF
TRBV27	TRBJ2-7	CASSLSSSLYEQYF
TRBV9	TRBJ2-1	CASSVAYGGYNEQFF
TRBV10-3	TRBJ1-2	CAISESPNLYGYTF
TRBV10-3	TRBJ1-3	CAISPLNSGNTIYF
TRBV7-8	TRBJ2-3	CASSLSLAGVSDTQYF
TRBV10-3	TRBJ2-7	CARSEGLFYEQYF
TRBV28	TRBJ1-5	CASSLRYLSNQPQHF
TRBV4-3	TRBJ1-3	CASSQDSRFFSGNTIYF
TRBV4-1	TRBJ1-1	CASRHNGGTEAFF
TRBV27	TRBJ1-6	CASRRTGASPLHF
TRBV2	TRBJ2-4	CASSEEAGLAKNIQYF
TRBV6-5	TRBJ2-2	CASSFYRDSTGELFF